The 25 T cell receptor beta chains reported below all come from one sample, sequenced in a study of siplizumab effects on memory and regulatory T cells. Generated by immunoSEQ multiplex PCR, the TCRdb table keeps only in-frame clones and is missing some. The sample has over 50,000 clones, 83% seen once. Sequenced: memory CD4+ T cells sorted from blood. The receptor set was obtained from a human donor in good health.

CDR3 sequence: CASSLSQGFRTGELFF. The CDR3 DNA follows: TGCGCCAGCAGCTTGTCGCAGGGATTTCGGACCGGGGAGCTGTTTTTT. The chain employs TRBV5-1 and TRBJ2-2, with D perhaps matching TRBD1 (5 bases). Trimming cost V 1 base and J 5 bases, with 15 bases left between them. CDR1 SGHRS and CDR2 YFSETQ come from the germline V gene. The CDR3 contains 16 residues.

V gene TRBV9 combines with J gene TRBJ2-1; perhaps TRBD1 as D (6 bases). V was clipped by 5 bases and J by 8 bases, with 20 bases between them. Germline loops: CDR1 SGDLS, CDR2 YYNGEE. CDR3 length: 15 amino acids. CDR3 in amino acids: CASSTTGTPFDEQFF. The CDR3 bases are TGTGCCAGCAGTACCACCGGGACACCCTTCGATGAGCAGTTCTTC.

The chain is built from TRBV18 and TRBJ1-5; D is possibly TRBD1 (5 bases). Germline V gives CDR1 KGHSH, CDR2 LQKENI. This CDR3 is built from 15 residues. V was shortened by 0 bases and J by 6 bases, with 12 bases between the two germline ends. The DNA for the CDR3 is TGTGCCAGCTCACCACCGACGGGGGGAGGTCAGCCCCAGCATTTT. Translation: CASSPPTGGGQPQHF.

The chain carries TRBV19 and TRBJ2-1, with a tentative D call TRBD1 (6 bases). This CDR3 comprises 16 residues. Germline V gives CDR1 LNHDA, CDR2 SQIVND (reference sequence). Trimming took off 0 bases at V and 6 bases at J, with 15 bases between the two ends. The CDR3 sequence: CASSIETGNRPNEQFF. The CDR3 DNA reads as TGTGCCAGTAGTATAGAGACAGGTAATCGACCCAATGAGCAGTTCTTC.

The rearrangement uses TRBV2 and TRBJ1-5; 7 bases align to TRBD1. With V trimmed by 6 bases and J by 0 bases, 8 bases remained unmatched. CDR1 is SNHLY, CDR2 FYNNEI, per germline. The CDR3 totals 16 residues. The CDR3 nucleotides are TGTGCCAGCAGGCAGGACAGGCCGTATAGCAATCAGCCCCAGCATTTT. Translating gives CASRQDRPYSNQPQHF.

This rearrangement joins TRBV29-1 to TRBJ1-1; 9 nucleotides agree with TRBD1. The CDR3 has 13 amino acids. V lost 7 bases to trimming and J lost 5 bases; unmatched junction nucleotides: 8. Germline lookup yields CDR1 SQVTM and CDR2 ANQGSEA. The CDR3 DNA is TGCAGCGGGGGACAGGGAATGAGAACTGAAGCTTTCTTT. Its protein product is CSGGQGMRTEAFF.

CDR3 nucleotides: TGTGCCAGCAGCCAAGCCGGGGGACAAGAGACCCAGTACTTC. Protein product: CASSQAGGQETQYF. The chain uses TRBV4-2 and TRBJ2-5; TRBD2 is a possible D gene (6 bases). There are 14 residues in the CDR3. V was clipped by 1 base and J by 2 bases, with 8 bases between them. Germline assignment: CDR1 LGHNA and CDR2 YNFKEQ.

This chain joins TRBV7-3 and TRBJ2-5; 9 bases map to TRBD2. Germline V gene sequence: CDR1 SGHTA, CDR2 FQGTGA. The ends lost 5 bases at V and 5 bases at J; junction bases unmatched: 18. The length of the CDR3 is 18 residues. The CDR3 loop is CASSTPGGRGGYGETQYF. The DNA for the CDR3 is TGTGCCAGCAGCACCCCCGGCGGGCGGGGGGGATACGGGGAGACCCAGTACTTC.

This clone was observed many times. Other DNA variants within this sample encode the same CDR3. V and J are TRBV9 and TRBJ1-1; no firm D call. The CDR3 is 14 amino acids. CDR1 SGDLS and CDR2 YYNGEE come from the germline V gene. V lost 1 base to trimming and J lost 0 bases, with 7 bases between them. The CDR3 reads CASSVRSVNTEAFF. The CDR3 DNA sequence: TGTGCCAGCAGCGTAAGATCAGTGAACACTGAAGCTTTCTTT.

CDR3 DNA sequence: TGTGCCAGCAGCGAGAGGTTGGGGGGCAATGAGCAGTTCTTC. Protein sequence: CASSERLGGNEQFF. The V and J genes are TRBV7-6 and TRBJ2-1; D perhaps matches TRBD2 (6 bases). The CDR3 covers 14 residues. Germline V gene data show CDR1 as SGHVS and CDR2 as FNYEAQ. The V gene lost 5 bases and the J gene lost 6 bases, with 14 bases spanning the gap.

The chain carries TRBV19 and TRBJ1-1; 8 bases are a match to TRBD1. This CDR3 is built from 15 residues. V shed 0 bases, J shed 3 bases, and the junction held 3 bases outside the gene matches. CDR1 LNHDA and CDR2 SQIVND come from the germline V gene (reference sequence). Written as DNA, the CDR3 is TGTGCCAGTAGTATAGAGGGCAGGGGGCACACTGAAGCTTTCTTT. This gives the protein CASSIEGRGHTEAFF.

A remark on this clone: Sequence at one end of the junction differs from germline and may be a read error. V gene TRBV5-4 combines with J gene TRBJ2-5, with D possibly called TRBD1 or TRBD2 (6 bases each). CDR1 SGHNT and CDR2 YYREEE come from the germline V gene (reference sequence). The CDR3 is 14 residues long. The CDR3 loop reads CVSSLARGRETQYF. The DNA for the CDR3 is TGTGTCAGCAGCTTGGCCCGGGGGCGAGAGACCCAGTACTTC.

The rearrangement joins TRBV7-9 to TRBJ2-3; TRBD2 is a possible D gene (5 bases). CDR1 is SEHNR, CDR2 FQNEAQ, per germline (reference sequence). The CDR3 extends over 16 amino acids. V was pared by 6 bases and J by 2 bases, with 18 bases between. CDR3 sequence: CASRTWAGKNTDTQYF. The DNA for the CDR3 is TGTGCCAGCAGGACCTGGGCCGGGAAGAACACAGATACGCAGTATTTT.

The chain couples TRBV28 to TRBJ2-3, with D maybe TRBD1 (6 bases). CDR1 is MDHEN and CDR2 is SYDVKM in the germline V gene. The V end was cut by 6 bases, the J end by 6 bases, with 16 bases between. CDR3 length: 14 amino acids. The CDR3 here is CASSSGGTGDTQYF. CDR3 in DNA: TGTGCCAGCAGCTCTGGGGGCACCGGGGATACGCAGTATTTT.

The chain carries TRBV5-1 and TRBJ1-6; the D gene is possibly TRBD1 (5 bases). The germline CDR1 and CDR2 sequences are SGHRS and YFSETQ. Trimming took off 4 bases at V and 5 bases at J, with 13 bases between the two ends. The CDR3 runs to 15 residues. CDR3 coding DNA: TGCGCCAGCAGCAGGCTGACAGATAATAATTCACCCCTCCACTTT. This codes for CASSRLTDNNSPLHF.

The chain recombines TRBV19 with TRBJ2-7; TRBD2 agrees at 11 bases. Germline V gene data show CDR1 as LNHDA and CDR2 as SQIVND (reference sequence). This CDR3 contains 15 residues. V trimming: 6 bases; J trimming: 2 bases; junction bases outside the gene matches: 6. This chain's CDR3 is CASSEGLAVAYEQYF. CDR3 sequence (DNA): TGTGCCAGTAGCGAGGGACTAGCGGTAGCCTACGAGCAGTACTTC.

This clone has only a few counts. The gene calls are TRBV18 and TRBJ1-6, with a tentative D call TRBD1 (5 bases). CDR3 size: 14 residues. CDR1 and CDR2 (germline): KGHSH, LQKENI. V was cut by 4 bases and J by 7 bases, with 11 bases left in between. The CDR3 sequence is CASSLEGTNSPLHF. CDR3 coding DNA: TGTGCCAGCTCACTTGAGGGGACCAATTCACCCCTCCACTTT.

The V and J genes are TRBV6-5 and TRBJ1-2; no definite D call. The V end was cut by 4 bases, the J end by 8 bases, with 20 bases between. Looked up from germline, CDR1 is MNHEY and CDR2 is SVGAGI. This CDR3 spans 15 amino acids. CDR3 residues: CASSSLLTGGLGYTF. The CDR3 region has the DNA TGTGCCAGCAGTTCCCTACTCACGGGAGGGTTGGGCTACACCTTC.

The chain uses TRBV7-9 and TRBJ1-4; D call uncertain. The ends were cut back, 1 base at V and 3 bases at J, with 6 bases in the middle. The CDR3 has 14 amino acids. CDR1 and CDR2 from the germline V gene are SEHNR and FQNEAQ (reference sequence). CDR3 sequence reads: CASSLGGANEKLFF. The CDR3 region has the DNA TGTGCCAGCAGCTTAGGTGGGGCTAATGAAAAACTGTTTTTT.

The chain has TRBV7-9 and TRBJ2-3; TRBD2 matches 9 bases. Unmatched junction bases numbered 17, after V lost 5 bases and J lost 2 bases. CDR1 and CDR2 from the germline V gene are SEHNR and FQNEAQ (reference sequence). This CDR3 is built from 19 residues. The chain's CDR3 is CASSPSWGSGGKFTDTQYF. The CDR3 DNA reads TGTGCCAGCAGCCCCTCTTGGGGTAGCGGGGGAAAATTCACAGATACGCAGTATTTT. Using reference TRBV7-9 and TRBJ2-3 for the parts outside the CDR3, the full variable domain is DTGVSQNPRHKITKRGQNVTFRCDPISEHNRLYWYRQTLGQGPEFLTYFQNEAQLEKSRLLSDRFSAERPKGSFSTLEIQRTEQGDSAMYLCASSPSWGSGGKFTDTQYFGPGTRLTVL.

The chain joins TRBV4-1 to TRBJ2-7; D call uncertain. This CDR3 contains 14 residues. CDR1 MGHRA and CDR2 YSYEKL come from the germline V gene. V was pared by 0 bases and J by 2 bases, with 8 bases between. The CDR3 region has the DNA TGCGCCAGCAGCCAAGATCCCCTAACCTACGAGCAGTACTTC. Encoded protein: CASSQDPLTYEQYF.

The chain joins TRBV11-2 to TRBJ2-5, with a weak D call TRBD2 (6 bases). This CDR3 contains 12 residues. Trimming took off 8 bases at V and 1 base at J, with 8 bases between the two ends. Looked up from germline, CDR1 is SGHAT and CDR2 is FQNNGV. The CDR3 DNA follows: TGTGCCAGCGGGGACTTCCAAGAGACCCAGTACTTC. It codes for CASGDFQETQYF.

The CDR3 region is CASSPHPGGAGNTIYF. For the CDR3, the DNA is TGTGCCAGCAGCCCTCATCCAGGGGGCGCTGGAAACACCATATATTTT. V gene TRBV7-9 combines with J gene TRBJ1-3; 8 nucleotides agree with TRBD1. V shed 5 bases and J 2 bases; nucleotides not matched to a gene: 8. Germline V lookup: CDR1 SEHNR, CDR2 FQNEAQ (reference sequence). This CDR3 contains 16 residues.

The chain recombines TRBV10-1 with TRBJ2-3; weak D call: TRBD2 (6 bases). This CDR3 has 14 residues. Trimming stripped 3 bases from V and 2 bases from J, with 9 bases between. The germline V gene encodes CDR1 WNHNN and CDR2 SYGVQD (reference sequence). CDR3 in amino acids: CASSDGGTTDTQYF. In DNA form, the CDR3 reads TGCGCCAGCAGTGACGGCGGGACCACAGATACGCAGTATTTT.

The rearrangement joins TRBV6-5 to TRBJ2-5; D unclear. V was clipped by 8 bases and J by 5 bases, with 12 bases between them. CDR1 MNHEY and CDR2 SVGAGI come from the germline V gene. CDR3 length: 12 residues. CDR3 bases: TGTGCCAGCGGCCGTCCGGAGGAGACCCAGTACTTC. Translated: CASGRPEETQYF.